The clone carrying this T cell receptor beta chain came up many times. This CDR3 has 15 amino acids. Per the germline V gene, CDR1 is MNHEY and CDR2 is SMNVEV (reference sequence). The V and J ends lost 5 bases and 7 bases, in that order; junction bases with no gene match: 10. The team produced cDNA through 5'RACE using 10-nucleotide random UMIs. TCRdb reanalysed the 5' RACE reads using MiXCR and keeps one entry per CDR3 protein. This table holds 50,000 or so distinct CDR3 sequences, more than 3% found once. The data were taken from a study of neurological immune-mediated disorders. The rearrangement links TRBV27 to TRBJ2-3; 9 bases map to TRBD1. The sequenced material came from PBMCs. This TCR came from an older woman with multiple sclerosis. The DNA for the CDR3 is TGTGCCAGCAGTGAGGACAGGGGCGAGTGGAATACGCAGTATTTT. Protein sequence: CASSEDRGEWNTQYF.